This is a list of T cell receptor beta chains from one sample in a study of OX40 agonist ivuxolimab in advanced cancers. Using immunoSEQ multiplex PCR, the repertoire was profiled, and TCRdb retains in-frame clones only, with some absent. The sample consists of approximately 100,000 clones, about 90% of them appearing once. The sample was CD4+ or CD8+ T cells sorted from blood, taken in a trial of the OX40 agonist ivuxolimab. These receptor sequences come from an adult with an advanced solid tumor such as melanoma, head and neck, liver or kidney cancer. The CDR3 runs from the conserved cysteine through the conserved F or W. Each record gives: clone size, D gene, V gene, J gene, CDR3 protein, CDR3 DNA. The D gene is left open where the match is weak. Rows give clone size only sometimes, using once, few, many, or a class for an expanded clone.

size: -
D: TRBD1
V: TRBV7-7
J: TRBJ2-1
CDR3: CASSPGQGSIEQFF
DNA: TGTGCTAGCTCACCGGGACAGGGTTCGATTGAGCAGTTCTTC

size: -
D: -
V: TRBV7-2
J: TRBJ1-6
CDR3: CASTRTNSPLHF
DNA: TGTGCCAGCACGAGGACTAATTCACCCCTCCACTTT

size: once
D: -
V: TRBV21-1
J: TRBJ2-5
CDR3: CASSKGGRVESGETQYF
DNA: TGTGCCAGCAGCAAAGGGGGCCGGGTCGAAAGTGGAGAGACCCAGTACTTC

size: -
D: -
V: TRBV30
J: TRBJ1-2
CDR3: CAWRTTGNYGYTF
DNA: TGTGCCTGGAGAACTACAGGCAACTATGGCTACACCTTC

size: -
D: TRBD2
V: TRBV5-1
J: TRBJ2-3
CDR3: CASSRGLAGGPDTQYF
DNA: TGCGCCAGCAGCAGGGGACTAGCGGGGGGTCCAGATACGCAGTATTTT

size: -
D: -
V: TRBV6-1
J: TRBJ1-5
CDR3: CASSGGGIQPQHF
DNA: TGTGCCAGCAGCGGAGGGGGGATTCAGCCCCAGCATTTT

size: once
D: TRBD1
V: TRBV6-5
J: TRBJ1-2
CDR3: CASSPGDRPYGYTF
DNA: TGTGCCAGCAGTCCCGGGGACAGACCTTATGGCTACACCTTC

size: -
D: -
V: TRBV6-5
J: TRBJ1-3
CDR3: CASSYIRISGNTIYF
DNA: TGTGCCAGCAGTTACATCAGGATCTCTGGAAACACCATATATTTT

size: -
D: -
V: TRBV7-9
J: TRBJ1-4
CDR3: CASSLVSEGEKLFF
DNA: TGTGCCAGCAGCTTAGTATCAGAGGGTGAAAAACTGTTTTTT

size: -
D: -
V: TRBV5-1
J: TRBJ1-6
CDR3: CASSFPDQSPLHF
DNA: TGCGCCAGCAGCTTCCCCGACCAGTCACCCCTCCACTTT

size: -
D: TRBD2
V: TRBV15
J: TRBJ2-1
CDR3: CATSRDLGGAGGSSYNEQFF
DNA: TGTGCCACCAGCAGAGATTTGGGAGGAGCGGGGGGGAGCTCCTACAATGAGCAGTTCTTC

size: -
D: -
V: TRBV2
J: TRBJ1-1
CDR3: CARRGARTEAFF
DNA: TGTGCCAGGCGGGGGGCCCGCACTGAAGCTTTCTTT

size: -
D: TRBD1
V: TRBV5-8
J: TRBJ1-2
CDR3: CASSNLRGDYGYTF
DNA: TGTGCCAGCAGCAACCTCAGGGGGGACTATGGCTACACCTTC

size: -
D: TRBD1
V: TRBV28
J: TRBJ1-2
CDR3: CASSLYAQGVGDYGYTF
DNA: TGTGCCAGCAGTTTATATGCCCAGGGGGTAGGAGACTATGGCTACACCTTC

size: -
D: TRBD2
V: TRBV27
J: TRBJ2-1
CDR3: CASSSSSGGSYNEQFF
DNA: TGTGCCAGCAGTTCCTCGAGCGGGGGTTCCTACAATGAGCAGTTCTTC

size: -
D: TRBD1
V: TRBV5-1
J: TRBJ2-5
CDR3: CASSLARTGGQETQYF
DNA: TGCGCCAGCAGCTTGGCTCGGACAGGGGGCCAAGAGACCCAGTACTTC

size: -
D: -
V: TRBV7-2
J: TRBJ2-7
CDR3: CASSLARATSEQYF
DNA: TGTGCCAGCAGCTTAGCACGGGCTACCTCCGAGCAGTACTTC

size: -
D: -
V: TRBV29-1
J: TRBJ1-3
CDR3: CSVQGSSGNTIYF
DNA: TGCAGCGTCCAGGGTAGCTCTGGAAACACCATATATTTT

size: once
D: -
V: TRBV5-1
J: TRBJ2-6
CDR3: CASSQVGAALSGANVLTF
DNA: TGCGCCAGCAGCCAAGTGGGGGCAGCCCTCTCTGGGGCCAACGTCCTGACTTTC

size: -
D: -
V: TRBV18
J: TRBJ1-2
CDR3: CASSQTYGYTF
DNA: TGTGCCAGCTCCCAGACATATGGCTACACCTTC

size: -
D: -
V: TRBV5-1
J: TRBJ2-1
CDR3: CASSLRYNEQFF
DNA: TGCGCCAGCAGCTTGAGGTACAATGAGCAGTTCTTC

size: -
D: -
V: TRBV7-3
J: TRBJ2-2
CDR3: CASSPPSRELFF
DNA: TGTGCCAGCAGCCCTCCCAGCAGGGAGCTGTTTTTT

size: -
D: -
V: TRBV6-1
J: TRBJ2-1
CDR3: CASSERWNEQFF
DNA: TGTGCCAGCAGTGAAAGGTGGAATGAGCAGTTCTTC

size: -
D: -
V: TRBV7-2
J: TRBJ1-1
CDR3: CASSFSEDTEAFF
DNA: TGTGCCAGCAGCTTCTCTGAAGACACTGAAGCTTTCTTT

size: -
D: -
V: TRBV28
J: TRBJ2-3
CDR3: CASSPRKWRGGTDTQYF
DNA: TGTGCCAGCAGTCCCCGCAAGTGGAGGGGGGGCACAGATACGCAGTATTTT

size: -
D: TRBD1
V: TRBV5-4
J: TRBJ2-2
CDR3: CASSFPGPGQGTGELFF
DNA: TGTGCCAGCAGCTTCCCTGGGCCGGGACAGGGGACCGGGGAGCTGTTTTTT

size: -
D: TRBD2
V: TRBV7-2
J: TRBJ2-5
CDR3: CASSEQGGGQETQYF
DNA: TGTGCCAGCAGCGAGCAAGGCGGGGGACAAGAGACCCAGTACTTC

size: -
D: -
V: TRBV7-2
J: TRBJ2-1
CDR3: CASSLGADNEQFF
DNA: TGTGCCAGCAGCTTGGGGGCAGACAATGAGCAGTTCTTC